Following are 27 T cell receptor beta chains from one sample sequenced in a study of blood T cell repertoires in COVID-19. Repertoires were generated with immunoSEQ multiplex PCR, while TCRdb's copy carries only in-frame clones and drops some. Of fewer than 200,000 clones listed, around 86% are singletons. The material sequenced was peripheral blood. These TCRs come from a man aged 45-60 years with active or convalescent COVID-19.

The rearrangement links TRBV18 to TRBJ1-1; 7 positions match TRBD1. Germline CDR1 is KGHSH and CDR2 is LQKENI. CDR3 length: 13 residues. The V segment lost 3 bases and the J segment 8 bases; nucleotides outside the gene matches: 6. CDR3 DNA sequence: TGTGCCAGCTCACCCTGGGACAGACCCGAAGCTTTCTTT. Amino acids: CASSPWDRPEAFF.

The chain has TRBV30 and TRBJ1-6; D remains unclear. Germline loops: CDR1 GTSNPN, CDR2 SVGIG (reference sequence). The CDR3 has 15 amino acids. V was pared by 4 bases and J by 0 bases, with 10 bases between. The CDR3 is CAWTPYSSYNSPLHF. The CDR3 DNA sequence: TGTGCCTGGACCCCCTACAGCTCCTATAATTCACCCCTCCACTTT.

This clone is a singleton in its sample. This chain connects TRBV12-2 to TRBJ2-7; TRBD2 was called by the table and not checked on the DNA. TRBV12-2 is tagged as a pseudogene. CDR3 length: 16 amino acids. For the CDR3, the DNA is TGTGCAAGTCGCCTTCGGACTAGCGGGAGATCCTACGAGCAGTACTTC. Translated: CASRLRTSGRSYEQYF.

The J gene is TRBJ2-5, the V gene TRBV5-1, with TRBD2 as a possible D gene (5 bases). Trimming cost V 4 bases and J 5 bases, with 15 bases left between them. This CDR3 contains 14 residues. CDR1 and CDR2 (germline): SGHRS, YFSETQ. CDR3 nucleotides: TGCGCCAGCAGCCGGGATGGTGGGGTTGAGACCCAGTACTTC. Translation: CASSRDGGVETQYF.

V is TRBV7-3 and J is TRBJ1-3, with no clear D. V lost 4 bases to trimming and J lost 0 bases, with 10 bases between them. The CDR3 runs to 15 residues. From germline, CDR1 is SGHTA and CDR2 FQGTGA. Written as DNA, the CDR3 is TGTGCCAGCAGCTATCTGTTCCTCTCTGGAAACACCATATATTTT. Residues: CASSYLFLSGNTIYF.

V is TRBV2 and J is TRBJ2-3, with unresolved D. The germline gives CDR1 SNHLY, CDR2 FYNNEI. The CDR3 is made up of 12 amino acids. Between the trimmed V and J ends, which lost 7 bases and 1 base, there was a span of 6 bases. The CDR3 coding sequence is TGTGCCAGCAAAGAGGGCACAGATACGCAGTATTTT. Amino acids: CASKEGTDTQYF.

This clone was counted once. In DNA form, the CDR3 reads TGTGCCAGCAGCCAAGACAGGGGAGATACGCAGTATTTT. Translated, it gives CASSQDRGDTQYF. The chain employs TRBV7-9 and TRBJ2-3, with 8 nucleotides matching TRBD1. This CDR3 has 13 amino acids. V dropped 5 bases and J dropped 5; count of bases not matched to a gene: 3. Germline V gives CDR1 SEHNR, CDR2 FQNEAQ (reference sequence). Complete variable domain (other parts from reference TRBV7-9 and TRBJ2-3): DTGVSQNPRHKITKRGQNVTFRCDPISEHNRLYWYRQTLGQGPEFLTYFQNEAQLEKSRLLSDRFSAERPKGSFSTLEIQRTEQGDSAMYLCASSQDRGDTQYFGPGTRLTVL.

The chain carries TRBV2 and TRBJ1-3; 7 nucleotides line up with TRBD1. Germline V gene sequence: CDR1 SNHLY, CDR2 FYNNEI. The CDR3 length is 13 residues. V lost 6 bases to trimming and J lost 4 bases; unmatched junction nucleotides: 3. CDR3 residues: CASSPGQGNTIYF. CDR3 coding DNA: TGTGCCAGCAGCCCGGGACAGGGAAACACCATATATTTT.

V is TRBV5-6 and J is TRBJ2-1; 7 nucleotides match TRBD2. CDR3 length: 15 amino acids. Germline V gene data show CDR1 as SGHDT and CDR2 as YYEEEE. With V trimmed by 0 bases and J by 6 bases, 6 bases remained unmatched. CDR3 sequence: CASSLGLASTNEQFF. For the CDR3, the DNA is TGTGCCAGCAGCTTGGGACTAGCATCGACCAATGAGCAGTTCTTC. Full variable domain (remainder filled in from reference TRBV5-6 and TRBJ2-1): DAGVTQSPTHLIKTRGQQVTLRCSPKSGHDTVSWYQQALGQGPQFIFQYYEEEERQRGNFPDRFSGHQFPNYSSELNVNALLLGDSALYLCASSLGLASTNEQFFGPGTRLTVL.

The CDR3 loop reads CASSPTRSGELFF. CDR3 coding DNA: TGTGCCAGCAGTCCCACTAGATCCGGGGAGCTGTTTTTT. The V gene is TRBV14, the J gene TRBJ2-2, with D tentatively TRBD2 (5 bases). In germline, CDR1 is SGHDN, CDR2 FVKESK. This CDR3 contains 13 residues. The V gene lost 6 bases and the J gene lost 6 bases, with 11 bases spanning the gap. The whole variable domain, remainder taken from reference TRBV14 and TRBJ2-2, is EAGVTQFPSHSVIEKGQTVTLRCDPISGHDNLYWYRRVMGKEIKFLLHFVKESKQDESGMPNNRFLAERTGGTYSTLKVQPAELEDSGVYFCASSPTRSGELFFGEGSRLTVL.

The chain recombines TRBV27 with TRBJ2-6, with D maybe TRBD2 (6 bases). V dropped 10 bases and J dropped 0 bases, with 13 bases sitting between them. There are 15 residues in the CDR3. The germline V gene has CDR1 MNHEY and CDR2 SMNVEV (reference sequence). The CDR3 DNA sequence: TGTGCCACCCATCACGGGGGCTCTGGGGCCAACGTCCTGACTTTC. It codes for CATHHGGSGANVLTF.

This chain joins TRBV5-6 and TRBJ1-5; 7 bases map to TRBD1. Trimming took 1 base from V and 5 from J; bases not matched to a gene: 3. Germline CDR1 is SGHDT and CDR2 is YYEEEE. CDR3 length: 14 amino acids. CDR3 coding DNA: TGTGCCAGCAGCTTGAGGACAGGCTATCAGCCCCAGCATTTT. This encodes CASSLRTGYQPQHF.

The chain carries TRBV5-4 and TRBJ1-2; TRBD1 matches 9 bases. Trimming removed 4 bases from V and 6 bases from J; junction bases left unmatched: 4. The germline CDR1 and CDR2 sequences are SGHNT and YYREEE (reference sequence). The CDR3 has 13 amino acids. The CDR3 DNA sequence: TGTGCCAGCAGCAACAGGGGGCAGGATGGCTACACCTTC. Translated, it gives CASSNRGQDGYTF.

This chain links TRBV4-1 with TRBJ1-5, with 10 bases matching TRBD1. The germline CDR1 and CDR2 sequences are MGHRA and YSYEKL. The CDR3 sequence is 17 residues long. With V trimmed by 6 bases and J by 2 bases, 10 bases remained unmatched. The CDR3: CASSSIPGTGGNQPQHF. The CDR3 DNA is TGCGCCAGCAGTTCAATCCCCGGGACAGGGGGCAATCAGCCCCAGCATTTT.

This chain links TRBV6-2 or TRBV6-3 with TRBJ1-2; no reliable D call. Germline lookup yields CDR1 MNHEY and CDR2 SVGEGT. Between the trimmed V and J ends, which lost 4 bases and 5 bases, there was a span of 14 bases. This CDR3 is built from 14 residues. The CDR3 here is CASSSELYRYGYTF. As DNA, the CDR3 is TGTGCCAGCAGTTCCGAGCTCTACAGATATGGCTACACCTTC.

The genes are TRBV23-1 and TRBJ1-5, with TRBD1 as a possible D gene (6 bases). TRBV23-1 is designated an ORF whose function remains uncertain. V was clipped by 9 bases and J by 6 bases, with 18 bases between them. CDR3 length: 14 residues. CDR3 bases: TGCGCCAGTACCCTGTACGGACAGACTCAGCCCCAGCATTTT. It yields the protein CASTLYGQTQPQHF.

This rearrangement joins TRBV9 to TRBJ2-1, with D maybe TRBD2 (7 bases). V lost 3 bases to trimming and J lost 3 bases, with 16 bases between them. The CDR3 has 16 amino acids. CDR1 and CDR2 (germline): SGDLS, YYNGEE. The chain's CDR3 is CASSEGGGVVYNEQFF. Written as DNA, the CDR3 is TGTGCCAGCAGCGAGGGAGGGGGAGTTGTCTACAATGAGCAGTTCTTC.

The rearrangement joins TRBV5-1 to TRBJ2-7, with 11 bases that match TRBD2. CDR1 SGHRS and CDR2 YFSETQ come from the germline V gene. The CDR3 loop spans 14 amino acids. Trimming removed 7 bases from V and 0 bases from J; junction bases left unmatched: 3. The CDR3 reads CASQGTSGSYEQYF. DNA of the CDR3: TGCGCCAGCCAAGGGACTAGCGGCTCCTACGAGCAGTACTTC.

The rearrangement links TRBV6-5 to TRBJ2-2; D gene unclear. CDR3 length: 14 residues. V lost 2 bases to trimming and J lost 5 bases, with 9 bases between them. Germline V gives CDR1 MNHEY, CDR2 SVGAGI. The CDR3 DNA sequence: TGTGCCAGCAGTTACCTTGGGCCGACCGGGGAGCTGTTTTTT. As protein: CASSYLGPTGELFF.

The chain uses TRBV2 and TRBJ1-1; 11 bases are a match to TRBD1. Germline loops: CDR1 SNHLY, CDR2 FYNNEI. V dropped 3 bases and J dropped 8; count of bases not matched to a gene: 5. CDR3 length: 14 residues. In nucleotides, the CDR3 is TGTGCCAGCAGTGACTGGACAGGGGGCAGGGAAGCTTTCTTT. Amino acids: CASSDWTGGREAFF.

The count of this clone is one. This specimen includes other DNA sequences encoding the same CDR3. CDR3 bases: TGTGCCAGCTCACCACCGACTGGCTACGAGCAGTACTTC. Translation: CASSPPTGYEQYF. This rearrangement joins TRBV18 to TRBJ2-7; no firm D call. Germline loops: CDR1 KGHSH, CDR2 LQKENI. This CDR3 spans 13 amino acids. Trimming left V 0 bases short and J 3 bases short, with 6 bases between.

This clone is a singleton in its sample. The V and J genes are TRBV12-3 or TRBV12-4 and TRBJ2-1; D may be TRBD1 (6 bases). V was shortened by 8 bases and J by 7 bases, with 12 bases between the two germline ends. CDR3 length: 12 amino acids. CDR3 sequence: CASLRQGNEQFF. For the CDR3, the DNA is TGTGCCAGCCTACGCCAGGGGAATGAGCAGTTCTTC.

V usage is TRBV12-3 or TRBV12-4 and J usage is TRBJ2-1, with 9 bases aligning to TRBD1. J was trimmed by 12 bases and V by 6 bases; bases with no gene match: 9. There are 13 residues in the CDR3. The CDR3 reads CASRSGTGMGQFF. For the CDR3, the DNA is TGTGCCAGCAGATCCGGGACAGGGATGGGGCAGTTCTTC.

The chain is built from TRBV6-2 or TRBV6-3 and TRBJ1-1; no clear D gene. There are 13 residues in the CDR3. The V end lost 2 bases, the J end lost 5 bases, and 9 bases lay between the germline ends. Germline lookup yields CDR1 MNHEY and CDR2 SVGEGT. Written as DNA, the CDR3 is TGTGCCAGCAGTTACCTCGACAAAACTGAAGCTTTCTTT. Amino acids: CASSYLDKTEAFF.

The V gene is TRBV15, the J gene TRBJ1-5; D is perhaps TRBD1 (6 bases). The CDR3 is 17 amino acids. CDR1 and CDR2 (germline): LNHNV, YYDKDF (reference sequence). V was shortened by 2 bases and J by 0 bases, with 14 bases between the two germline ends. The CDR3 spells CATSRWGGRDSNQPQHF. Here the CDR3 DNA reads TGTGCCACCAGCAGATGGGGGGGCAGGGATAGCAATCAGCCCCAGCATTTT.

This CDR3 is CASSPPGSGSTYNEQFF. The CDR3 DNA reads TGTGCCAGCTCACCACCGGGTAGCGGGTCTACCTACAATGAGCAGTTCTTC. The chain is built from TRBV18 and TRBJ2-1, with 7 bases identical to TRBD2. Germline CDR1 and CDR2: KGHSH and LQKENI. The CDR3 is 17 residues long. Trimming at V came to 0 bases and at J to 2 bases, leaving 7 bases not matched to a gene.

This clone was counted between two and nine times. The chain uses TRBV6-2 or TRBV6-3 and TRBJ1-4; 12 bases are shared with TRBD1. Germline V gene sequence: CDR1 MNHEY, CDR2 SVGEGT. After removal of 6 bases from V and 8 bases from J, the junction contained 7 bases not matched to a gene. CDR3 length: 15 residues. CDR3 sequence reads: CASSHTGTGGEKLFF. The CDR3 DNA follows: TGTGCCAGCAGCCACACCGGGACAGGGGGCGAAAAACTGTTTTTT.